In its sample, the clone carrying this T cell receptor beta chain was seen once. The assay was immunoSEQ multiplex PCR, and TCRdb's table has in-frame clones only and misses some. The sample contains about 84,000 clones, 93% of which appear only once. The data were taken from a study of technical replicates of blood from a few donors. This CDR3 contains 15 residues. Germline trimming cut 0 bases from V and 11 bases from J; bases unmatched to any gene: 8. Germline V gene sequence: CDR1 SGHRS, CDR2 YFSETQ. The origin of this receptor is a human donor in good health. The V call is TRBV5-1, the J call TRBJ1-6; 7 bases match TRBD1. The sequencing input was T cells isolated from PBMCs. The CDR3 sequence: CASSLVNRGGAPLHF. DNA for the CDR3: TGCGCCAGCAGCTTGGTGAACAGGGGTGGGGCACCCCTCCACTTT.